This entry is about one TCR beta chain. Its antigen is unknown. The CDR3 sequence is 11 residues long. The ends were cut back, 3 bases at V and 16 bases at J, with 13 bases in the middle. The germline gives CDR1 MDHEN, CDR2 SYDVKM. The data are from a study of cytomegalovirus exposure and HLA in healthy donors. Study in general: Under 90% of roughly 430 genotyped donors fell in the Caucasian-associated ancestry cluster. Whole-study findings and limits: Likely technical artifact: a cluster of highly shared sequence variants.

Primers for the PCR totalled 60 Vbeta and 13 Jbeta. Sequenced by immunoSEQ multiplex PCR; TCRdb stores in-frame clones only, minus some. Here the sample spans 100,000 to 150,000 clones, 75% to 85% being singletons. Material: PBMCs. The receptor comes from a man aged 45-65 years in good health and CMV-seronegative. The rearrangement links TRBV28 to TRBJ1-5, with a tentative D call TRBD1 (5 bases). The CDR3 spells CASSFAATVHF. The CDR3 bases are TGTGCCAGCAGTTTCGCCGCGACAGTACATTTT.